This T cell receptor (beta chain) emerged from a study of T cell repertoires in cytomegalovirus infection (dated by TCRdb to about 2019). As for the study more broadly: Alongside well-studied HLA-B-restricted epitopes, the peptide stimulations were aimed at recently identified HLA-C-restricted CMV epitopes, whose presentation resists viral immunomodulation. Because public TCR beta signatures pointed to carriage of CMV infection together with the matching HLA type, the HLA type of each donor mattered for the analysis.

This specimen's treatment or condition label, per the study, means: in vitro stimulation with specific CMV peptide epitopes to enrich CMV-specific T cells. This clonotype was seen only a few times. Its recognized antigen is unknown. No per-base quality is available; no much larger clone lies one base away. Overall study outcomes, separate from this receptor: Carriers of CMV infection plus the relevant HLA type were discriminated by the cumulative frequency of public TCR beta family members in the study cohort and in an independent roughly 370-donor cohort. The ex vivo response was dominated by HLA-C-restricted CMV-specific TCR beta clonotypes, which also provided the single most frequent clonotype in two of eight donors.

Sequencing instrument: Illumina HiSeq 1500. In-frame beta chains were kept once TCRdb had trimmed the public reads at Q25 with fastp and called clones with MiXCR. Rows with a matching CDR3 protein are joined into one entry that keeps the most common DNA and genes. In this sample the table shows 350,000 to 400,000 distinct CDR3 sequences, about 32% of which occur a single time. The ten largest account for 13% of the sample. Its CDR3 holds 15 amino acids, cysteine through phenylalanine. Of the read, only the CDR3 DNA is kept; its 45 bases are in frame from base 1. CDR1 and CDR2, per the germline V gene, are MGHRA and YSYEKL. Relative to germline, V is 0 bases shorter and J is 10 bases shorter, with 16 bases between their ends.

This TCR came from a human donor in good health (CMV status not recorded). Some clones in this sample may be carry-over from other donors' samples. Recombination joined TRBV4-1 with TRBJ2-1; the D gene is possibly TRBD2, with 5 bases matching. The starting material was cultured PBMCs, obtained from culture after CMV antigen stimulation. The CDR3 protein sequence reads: CASSQEWTAGGEQFF. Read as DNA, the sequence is TGCGCCAGCAGCCAAGAGTGGACCGCGGGCGGGGAGCAGTTCTTC.